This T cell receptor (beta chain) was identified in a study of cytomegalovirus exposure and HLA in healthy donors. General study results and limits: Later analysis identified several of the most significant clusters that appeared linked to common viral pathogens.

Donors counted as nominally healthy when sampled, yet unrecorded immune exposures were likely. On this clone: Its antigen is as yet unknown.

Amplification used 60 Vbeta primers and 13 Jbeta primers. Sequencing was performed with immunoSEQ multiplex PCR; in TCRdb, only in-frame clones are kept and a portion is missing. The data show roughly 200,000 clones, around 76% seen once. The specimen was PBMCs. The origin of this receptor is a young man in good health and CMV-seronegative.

CDR3 residues: CASSLRRGDEQYF. CDR3 coding DNA: TGTGCCAGCAGCTTGCGCAGGGGAGATGAGCAGTACTTC. V usage is TRBV5-6 and J usage is TRBJ2-7, with D perhaps TRBD1 (6 bases). The V end was cut by 1 base, the J end by 7 bases, with 12 bases between. This CDR3 is built from 13 residues. Germline V CDR1 and CDR2: SGHDT, YYEEEE.